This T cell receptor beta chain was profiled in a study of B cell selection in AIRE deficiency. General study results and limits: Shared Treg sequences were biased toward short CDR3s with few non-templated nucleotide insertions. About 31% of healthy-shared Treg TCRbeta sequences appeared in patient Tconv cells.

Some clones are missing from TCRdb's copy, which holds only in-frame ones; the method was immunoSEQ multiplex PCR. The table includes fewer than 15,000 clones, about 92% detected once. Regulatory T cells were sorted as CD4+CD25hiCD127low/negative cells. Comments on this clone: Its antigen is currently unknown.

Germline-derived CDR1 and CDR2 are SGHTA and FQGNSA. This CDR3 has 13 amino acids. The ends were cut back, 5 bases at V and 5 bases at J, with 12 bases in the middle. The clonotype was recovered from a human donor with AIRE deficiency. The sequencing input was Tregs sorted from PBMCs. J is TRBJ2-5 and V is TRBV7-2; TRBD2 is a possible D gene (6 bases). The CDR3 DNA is TGTGCCAGCAGCCGCGGGAATCGGGAGACCCAGTACTTC. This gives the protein CASSRGNRETQYF.